A selection of T cell receptor beta chains follows, all from one sample in a study of beta chain features in type 1 diabetes. Clones were read by immunoSEQ multiplex PCR, and TCRdb kept only the in-frame ones, dropping some. The sample holds some 350,000 clones, over 8.5% seen once. Sequencing was carried out using central memory CD4+ T cells from blood. These TCRs come from a man younger than 40 with type 1 diabetes. CDR3s include the opening cysteine and the closing phenylalanine or tryptophan. Each record gives: V gene, J gene, clone size, D gene, CDR3 protein, CDR3 DNA. D genes are given only for firm matches. Expanded clones get a size class; other rows say once, few or many, or leave the size out.

>TRBV19|TRBJ1-5|many|NA
CASHRALNQPQHF
TGTGCCAGCCACCGGGCCCTCAATCAGCCCCAGCATTTT
>TRBV28|TRBJ2-7|few|TRBD2
CASIPAGGSSYEQYF
TGTGCCAGCATCCCAGCGGGCGGGAGCTCCTACGAGCAGTACTTC
>TRBV6-6|TRBJ1-5|NA|NA
CASSLAGQPQHF
TGTGCCAGCAGTCTTGCGGGGCAGCCCCAGCATTTT
>TRBV4-1|TRBJ1-3|NA|NA
CASSSQGNTIYF
TGCGCCAGCAGCTCACAAGGAAACACCATATATTTT
>TRBV5-1|TRBJ2-7|NA|TRBD2
CASSPGLAGSYEQYF
TGCGCCAGCAGCCCGGGACTAGCGGGGAGCTACGAGCAGTACTTC
>TRBV6-5|TRBJ2-1|NA|TRBD2
CASSYSLAGAYNEQFF
TGTGCCAGCAGTTACTCTCTAGCGGGAGCCTACAATGAGCAGTTCTTC
>TRBV29-1|TRBJ1-2|few|NA
CSVEAGEGYTF
TGCAGCGTAGAGGCAGGGGAAGGCTACACCTTC
>TRBV7-8|TRBJ2-7|NA|NA
CASSIGQSYEQYF
TGTGCCAGCAGCATCGGACAGTCCTACGAGCAGTACTTC
>TRBV7-3|TRBJ2-5|few|NA
CASSFVAGETQYF
TGTGCCAGCAGCTTCGTGGCAGGAGAGACCCAGTACTTC
>TRBV28|TRBJ1-5|few|TRBD1
CASSLGQAEEPQHF
TGTGCCAGCAGTTTAGGACAGGCCGAGGAGCCCCAGCATTTT
>TRBV7-2|TRBJ2-3|NA|TRBD2
CASSLGLAELTDTQYF
TGTGCCAGCAGCCTCGGACTAGCGGAGCTCACAGATACGCAGTATTTT
>TRBV6-5|TRBJ2-2|few|NA
CASSSTHYAELFF
TGTGCCAGCAGTTCTACCCACTATGCGGAGCTGTTTTTT
>TRBV27|TRBJ2-6|few|TRBD1
CASSPRVGTATSGANVLTF
TGTGCCAGCAGTCCAAGGGTCGGGACAGCCACATCTGGGGCCAACGTCCTGACTTTC
>TRBV29-1|TRBJ1-5|few|NA
CSVVLSSNQPQHF
TGCAGCGTTGTTCTCAGTAGCAATCAGCCCCAGCATTTT
>TRBV6-6|TRBJ1-5|few|NA
CASSYAGGNQPQHF
TGTGCCAGCAGTTACGCGGGGGGCAATCAGCCCCAGCATTTT
>TRBV18|TRBJ2-1|NA|NA
CASSPSGFSYNEQFF
TGTGCCAGCTCACCGAGCGGGTTCTCCTACAATGAGCAGTTCTTC
>TRBV29-1|TRBJ2-3|NA|TRBD2
CSVGGLAGADTQYF
TGCAGCGTCGGAGGGCTAGCGGGAGCAGATACGCAGTATTTT
>TRBV6-6|TRBJ2-2|few|TRBD1
CASSNTGAGELFF
TGTGCCAGCAGTAACACAGGGGCAGGGGAGCTGTTTTTT
>TRBV4-3|TRBJ2-3|few|TRBD1
CASSPQGFTDTQYF
TGCGCCAGCAGCCCACAGGGGTTCACAGATACGCAGTATTTT
>TRBV5-1|TRBJ2-7|few|NA
CASSPLNSYEQYF
TGCGCCAGCAGCCCGCTCAACTCCTACGAGCAGTACTTC
>TRBV27|TRBJ2-3|few|NA
CASSLADGGSDTQYF
TGTGCCAGCAGTTTAGCGGACGGAGGCTCAGATACGCAGTATTTT
>TRBV28|TRBJ1-3|many|TRBD1
CASTSTGTGDGNTIYF
TGTGCCAGCACTTCAACCGGGACAGGGGACGGAAACACCATATATTTT
>TRBV2|TRBJ2-7|NA|NA
CASSRPPYEQYF
TGTGCCAGCAGCCGCCCCCCCTACGAGCAGTACTTC
>TRBV6-1|TRBJ1-5|few|NA
CASRPGTPSNQPQHF
TGTGCCAGCAGACCCGGGACACCCTCCAATCAGCCCCAGCATTTT
>TRBV7-2|TRBJ2-1|NA|NA
CASRSGRIPYNEQFF
TGTGCCAGCAGATCCGGGAGAATCCCCTACAATGAGCAGTTCTTC